The T cell receptor beta chain described here comes from a study of T cells in localized non-small cell lung cancer. General study points: Greater blood T cell density accompanied longer overall survival. Paired adjacent lung recovered a median about 60 of the top 100 tumor clones. Uninvolved nearby lung showed the greatest T cell clonality, exceeding that found in tumor. Heterogeneity remains possible because sequencing was limited to only one tumor region.

Here immunoSEQ multiplex PCR was the method, and the copy in TCRdb shows in-frame clones only, minus some. The data hold approximately 49,000 clones, with 70% to 85% observed a single time. Concerning this clone itself: Its antigen is unidentified.

CDR1 and CDR2 (germline): SGHNT, YYREEE (reference sequence). V trimming: 4 bases; J trimming: 4 bases; junction bases outside the gene matches: 7. The CDR3 has 14 amino acids. The V gene is TRBV5-4, the J gene TRBJ2-7, with 8 bases identical to TRBD1. The sequence derives from a man between 35 and 75 years old with stage I squamous cell lung carcinoma. Material: peripheral blood, obtained before any cancer treatment. In nucleotides, the CDR3 is TGTGCCAGCAGCAAGACAGGGGAAGCTTACGAGCAGTACTTC. Translation gives CASSKTGEAYEQYF.